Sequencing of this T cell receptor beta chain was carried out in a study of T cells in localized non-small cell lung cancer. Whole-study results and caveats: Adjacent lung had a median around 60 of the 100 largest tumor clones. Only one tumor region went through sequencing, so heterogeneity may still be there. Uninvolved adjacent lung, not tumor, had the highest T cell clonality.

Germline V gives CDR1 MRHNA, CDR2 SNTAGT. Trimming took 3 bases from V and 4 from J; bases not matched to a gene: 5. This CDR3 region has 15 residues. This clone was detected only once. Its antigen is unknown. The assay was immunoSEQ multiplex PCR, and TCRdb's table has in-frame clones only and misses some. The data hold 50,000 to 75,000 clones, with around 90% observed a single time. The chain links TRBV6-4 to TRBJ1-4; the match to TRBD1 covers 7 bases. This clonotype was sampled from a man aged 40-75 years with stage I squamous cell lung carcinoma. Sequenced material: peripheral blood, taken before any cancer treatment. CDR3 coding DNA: TGTGCCAGCAGTGAACAAGGGGGCGTTAATGAAAAACTGTTTTTT. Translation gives CASSEQGGVNEKLFF.